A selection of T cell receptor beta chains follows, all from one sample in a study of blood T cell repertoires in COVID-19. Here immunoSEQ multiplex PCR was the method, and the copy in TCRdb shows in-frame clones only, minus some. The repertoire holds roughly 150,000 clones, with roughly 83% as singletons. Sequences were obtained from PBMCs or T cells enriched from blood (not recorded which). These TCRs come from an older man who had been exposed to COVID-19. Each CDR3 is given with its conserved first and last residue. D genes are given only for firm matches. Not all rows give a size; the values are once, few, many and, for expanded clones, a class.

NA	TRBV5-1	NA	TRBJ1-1	CASSLAVNTEAFF	TGCGCCAGCAGCTTGGCCGTGAACACTGAAGCTTTCTTT
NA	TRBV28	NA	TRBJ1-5	CASSPTGAPNQPQHF	TGTGCCAGCAGTCCCACAGGAGCCCCCAATCAGCCCCAGCATTTT
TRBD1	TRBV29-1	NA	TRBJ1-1	CSVRTGGMNTEAFF	TGCAGCGTTAGGACAGGAGGGATGAACACTGAAGCTTTCTTT
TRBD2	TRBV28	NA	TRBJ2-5	CASSPSWASGETQYF	TGTGCCAGCAGTCCTTCCTGGGCTAGCGGAGAGACCCAGTACTTC
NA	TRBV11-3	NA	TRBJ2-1	CASSLGGGPYNEQFF	TGTGCCAGCAGCTTAGGGGGCGGACCCTACAATGAGCAGTTCTTC
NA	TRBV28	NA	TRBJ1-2	CASSSSGWDYGYTF	TGTGCCAGCAGTTCGTCAGGGTGGGACTATGGCTACACCTTC
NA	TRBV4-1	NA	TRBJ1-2	CASSQGYLITAYGYTF	TGCGCCAGCAGCCAAGGATACCTAATTACCGCCTATGGCTACACCTTC
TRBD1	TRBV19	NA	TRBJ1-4	CASSRTGGSIEKLFF	TGTGCCAGTAGTCGGACAGGGGGCAGTATTGAAAAACTGTTTTTT
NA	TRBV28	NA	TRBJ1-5	CASVRQGKSAQHF	TGTGCCAGCGTGCGGCAGGGGAAATCAGCCCAGCATTTT
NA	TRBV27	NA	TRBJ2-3	CASSPTGTSLFTDTQYF	TGTGCCAGCAGCCCAACCGGGACTTCACTTTTCACAGATACGCAGTATTTT
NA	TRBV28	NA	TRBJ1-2	CASSLVAGGDIYGYTF	TGTGCCAGCAGTTTAGTGGCCGGGGGTGACATCTATGGCTACACCTTC
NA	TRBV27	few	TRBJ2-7	CASSSAGAYEQYF	TGTGCCAGCAGTTCCGCCGGGGCCTACGAGCAGTACTTC
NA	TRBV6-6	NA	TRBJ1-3	CASSTIQISGNTIYF	TGTGCCAGCTCTACCATACAGATCTCTGGAAACACCATATATTTT
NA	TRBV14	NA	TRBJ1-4	CASSQGQTEKLFF	TGTGCCAGCAGCCAAGGACAGACTGAAAAACTGTTTTTT
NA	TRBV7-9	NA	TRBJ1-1	CASSLGQRENTEAFF	TGTGCCAGCAGCTTAGGACAGCGAGAGAACACTGAAGCTTTCTTT
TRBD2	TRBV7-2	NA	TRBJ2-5	CASSAPGLAGGGGETQYF	TGTGCCAGCAGCGCCCCGGGACTAGCGGGAGGGGGAGGAGAGACCCAGTACTTC
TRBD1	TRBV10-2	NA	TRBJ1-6	CASSTTGSGSPLHF	TGCGCCAGCAGTACGACAGGGTCGGGTTCACCCCTCCACTTT
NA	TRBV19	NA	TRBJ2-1	CASLGLGGGDEQFF	TGTGCCAGTCTTGGGCTCGGGGGTGGGGATGAGCAGTTCTTC
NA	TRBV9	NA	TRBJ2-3	CASSLGDSYTDTQYF	TGTGCCAGCAGCCTGGGGGACTCTTACACAGATACGCAGTATTTT
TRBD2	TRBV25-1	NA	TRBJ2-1	CASRPQLAGGPYEQFF	TGTGCCAGCAGGCCACAACTAGCGGGGGGGCCATATGAGCAGTTCTTC
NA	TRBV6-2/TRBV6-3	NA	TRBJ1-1	CASSYLLSEAFF	TGTGCCAGCAGTTACTTGTTATCTGAAGCTTTCTTT
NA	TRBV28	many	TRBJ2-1	CASSSGDAYYYNEQFF	TGTGCCAGCAGTTCGGGGGACGCCTACTACTACAATGAGCAGTTCTTC
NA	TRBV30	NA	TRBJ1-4	CAWMGAGSEKLFF	TGTGCCTGGATGGGCGCGGGAAGCGAAAAACTGTTTTTT
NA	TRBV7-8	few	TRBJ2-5	CASSQTASRATQYF	TGTGCCAGCAGCCAGACAGCGTCTCGGGCGACCCAGTACTTC
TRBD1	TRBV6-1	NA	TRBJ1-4	CASSERVSGTGGNEKLFF	TGTGCCAGCAGTGAAAGGGTTTCTGGGACAGGGGGTAATGAAAAACTGTTTTTT
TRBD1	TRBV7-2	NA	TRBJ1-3	CASSLGQGSGNTIYF	TGTGCCAGCAGCTTAGGACAGGGGTCTGGAAACACCATATATTTT
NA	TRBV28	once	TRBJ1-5	CASSPGVGGWPQHF	TGTGCCAGCAGCCCCGGGGTGGGTGGGTGGCCCCAGCATTTT
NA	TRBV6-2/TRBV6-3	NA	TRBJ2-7	CASSYNLGPVLF	TGTGCCAGCAGTTACAACTTGGGCCCGGTGTTGTTC
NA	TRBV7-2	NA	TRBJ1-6	CASSLDWSSYNSPLHF	TGTGCCAGCAGCTTAGATTGGAGCTCCTATAATTCACCCCTCCACTTT
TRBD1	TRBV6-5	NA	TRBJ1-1	CASTPTGRNTEAFF	TGTGCCAGCACCCCGACAGGGCGGAACACTGAAGCTTTCTTT
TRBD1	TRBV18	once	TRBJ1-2	CASSLRTGTNYGYTF	TGTGCCAGCTCATTAAGGACAGGGACTAACTATGGCTACACCTTC
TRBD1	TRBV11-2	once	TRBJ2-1	CASRHWGQRYNEQFF	TGTGCCAGCAGGCATTGGGGACAGCGCTACAATGAGCAGTTCTTC
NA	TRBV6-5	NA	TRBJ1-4	CASNQAESRKLFF	TGTGCCAGCAACCAGGCCGAGAGTCGAAAACTGTTTTTT
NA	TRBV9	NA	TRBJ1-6	CASSVEAGENSPLHF	TGTGCCAGCAGCGTAGAGGCAGGGGAAAATTCACCCCTCCACTTT
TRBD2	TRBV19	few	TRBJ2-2	CASRGSGIAGELFF	TGTGCCAGTAGGGGTAGCGGGATTGCCGGGGAGCTGTTTTTT
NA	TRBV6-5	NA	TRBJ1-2	CASSPTGTYGYTF	TGTGCCAGCAGTCCTACAGGGACCTATGGCTACACCTTC
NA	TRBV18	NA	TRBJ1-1	CASSPSPGTEAFF	TGTGCCAGCTCCCCTTCCCCCGGCACTGAAGCTTTCTTT
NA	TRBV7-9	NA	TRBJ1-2	CASSLGASGYTF	TGTGCCAGCAGCTTAGGGGCGAGTGGCTACACCTTC
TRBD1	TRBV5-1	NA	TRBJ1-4	CASSSGTGYLF	TGCGCCAGCAGCTCCGGGACAGGGTATCTTTTT
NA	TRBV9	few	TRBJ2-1	CASSAAGDVYNEQFF	TGTGCCAGCAGCGCGGCAGGGGATGTTTACAATGAGCAGTTCTTC
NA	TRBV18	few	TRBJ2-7	CASSPRWGAGQYF	TGTGCCAGCTCACCACGGTGGGGAGCGGGTCAGTACTTC
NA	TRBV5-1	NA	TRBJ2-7	CASSPLSYEQYF	TGCGCCAGCAGCCCCCTCTCCTACGAGCAGTACTTC
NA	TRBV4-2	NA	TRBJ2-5	CASSQDEGETQYF	TGTGCCAGCAGCCAAGATGAGGGAGAGACCCAGTACTTC
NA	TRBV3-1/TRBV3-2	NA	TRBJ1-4	CASSPPHPSGEKLFF	TGTGCCAGCAGCCCGCCTCATCCGTCGGGTGAAAAACTGTTTTTT